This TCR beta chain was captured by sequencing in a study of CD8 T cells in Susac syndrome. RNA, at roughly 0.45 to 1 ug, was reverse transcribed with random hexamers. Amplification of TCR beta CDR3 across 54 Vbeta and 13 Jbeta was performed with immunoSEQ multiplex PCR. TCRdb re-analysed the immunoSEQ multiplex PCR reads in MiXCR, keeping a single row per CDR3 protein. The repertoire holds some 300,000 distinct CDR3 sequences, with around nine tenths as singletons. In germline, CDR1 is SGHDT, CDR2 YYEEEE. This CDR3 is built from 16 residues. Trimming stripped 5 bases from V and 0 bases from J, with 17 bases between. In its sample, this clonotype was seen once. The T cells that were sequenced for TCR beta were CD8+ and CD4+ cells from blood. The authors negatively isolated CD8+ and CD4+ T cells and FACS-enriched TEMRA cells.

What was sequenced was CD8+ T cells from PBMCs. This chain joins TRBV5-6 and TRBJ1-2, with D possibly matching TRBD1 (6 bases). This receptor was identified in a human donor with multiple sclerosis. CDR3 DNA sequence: TGTGCCAGCAGACATGACCGGGACACCTCTAACTATGGCTACACCTTC. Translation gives CASRHDRDTSNYGYTF.